This TCR beta chain was obtained from a study of blood T cell repertoires in COVID-19. Study overall: Italy, Spain and the United States were the sources of the convalescent and acute COVID-19 samples. PBMCs, B-cell-depleted T cells, or T cells provided the cDNA or gDNA that made up the material.

Ages ranged from about 18 to 89 years, with residence in around 24 US areas. Germline lookup yields CDR1 KGHSH and CDR2 LQKENI. The CDR3 is made up of 16 amino acids. The ends lost 2 bases at V and 5 bases at J; junction bases unmatched: 6. In the source study's methods: Counts of nucleated cells, estimated from reference gene primer amplification, were obtained. Produced via immunoSEQ multiplex PCR; TCRdb's table is partial and in-frame only. For V, J and clone size, that table is used; D and trimming come from the DNA. The repertoire holds about 350,000 clones, less than 90% seen once, with roughly 1% in the top ten.

The rearrangement joins TRBV18 to TRBJ2-2, with 9 bases fitting TRBD1. The sample consisted of PBMCs or T cells enriched from blood (not recorded which). The sequence came from a woman under 40 who had recovered from COVID-19. In nucleotides, the CDR3 is TGTGCCAGCTCACCATCAAGACAGGGGGGGACCGGGGAGCTGTTTTTT. This gives the protein CASSPSRQGGTGELFF.